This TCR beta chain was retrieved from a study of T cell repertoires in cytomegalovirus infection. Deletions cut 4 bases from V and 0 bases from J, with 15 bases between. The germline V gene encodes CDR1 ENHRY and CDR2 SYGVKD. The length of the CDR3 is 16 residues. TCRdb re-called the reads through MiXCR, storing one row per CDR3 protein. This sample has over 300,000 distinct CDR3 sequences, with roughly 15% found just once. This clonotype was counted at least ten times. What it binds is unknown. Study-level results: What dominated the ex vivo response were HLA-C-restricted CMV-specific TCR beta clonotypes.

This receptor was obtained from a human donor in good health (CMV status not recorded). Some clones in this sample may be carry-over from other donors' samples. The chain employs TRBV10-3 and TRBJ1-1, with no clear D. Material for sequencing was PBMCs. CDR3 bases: TGTGCCATCAGTGGGAAAGGAGCTAATATGAACACTGAAGCTTTCTTT. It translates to CAISGKGANMNTEAFF.